The next 23 T cell receptor beta chains were all read from a single sample in a study of T cell changes during pregnancy in multiple sclerosis. TCRdb's copy holds only in-frame clones and misses some; the assay was immunoSEQ multiplex PCR. The top ten hold 0.61% of the sample, which has about 50,000 clones, around 90% seen once. The sample here was CD4+ T cells from peripheral blood mononuclear cells, taken after pregnancy. The receptors derive from a female donor in good health, enrolled as a control in a pregnancy study.

V usage is TRBV30 and J usage is TRBJ1-3, with 8 bases identical to TRBD1. The CDR3 length is 15 residues. Germline V CDR1 and CDR2: GTSNPN, SVGIG (reference sequence). J was trimmed by 3 bases and V by 1 base; bases with no gene match: 5. The CDR3 region is CAWSATGGHGNTIYF. In DNA, the CDR3 is TGTGCCTGGAGTGCAACAGGGGGTCATGGAAACACCATATATTTT. Together with reference TRBV30 and TRBJ1-3, the CDR3 gives the full variable domain: SQTIHQWPATLVQPVGSPLSLECTVEGTSNPNLYWYRQAAGRGLQLLFYSVGIGQISSEVPQNLSASRPQDRQFILSSKKLLLSDSGFYLCAWSATGGHGNTIYFGEGSWLTVV.

This clone has just a few counts. The V call is TRBV5-8, the J call TRBJ2-7, with D tentatively TRBD2 (6 bases). Germline CDR1 is SGHTS and CDR2 is YDEGEE. This CDR3 is 13 amino acids long. V shed 5 bases and J shed 0 bases, with 9 bases lying between them. The CDR3 loop reads CASSWDFSYEQYF. In DNA, the CDR3 is TGTGCCAGCAGTTGGGACTTCTCCTACGAGCAGTACTTC.

Only one count was recorded for this clone. The chain uses TRBV19 and TRBJ1-3; 9 positions match TRBD1. V lost 8 bases and J lost 0; bases outside the gene matches: 5. Germline V gives CDR1 LNHDA, CDR2 SQIVND (reference sequence). This CDR3 is 15 amino acids long. CDR3 in amino acids: CASSGTGNSGNTIYF. CDR3 DNA sequence: TGTGCCAGTTCGGGGACAGGGAACTCTGGAAACACCATATATTTT.

V gene TRBV28 combines with J gene TRBJ1-1; D possibly corresponds to TRBD1 (6 bases). The length of the CDR3 is 14 residues. V dropped 7 bases and J dropped 1 base, with 13 bases sitting between them. Germline V lookup: CDR1 MDHEN, CDR2 SYDVKM. CDR3 sequence: CASTDEGENTEAFF. Here the CDR3 DNA reads TGTGCCAGCACGGACGAGGGGGAGAACACTGAAGCTTTCTTT.

This clone was picked up one time. The rearrangement links TRBV20-1 to TRBJ2-7, with a weak D call TRBD2 (6 bases). V was trimmed by 0 bases and J by 9 bases, leaving 9 bases between them. The CDR3 sequence is 11 residues long. CDR1 and CDR2 (germline): DFQATT, SNEGSKA (reference sequence). CDR3 sequence: CSARDGRGQYF. The DNA of the CDR3 is TGCAGTGCTAGAGATGGGCGGGGGCAGTACTTC.

The sample holds a few counts of this clone. V is TRBV20-1 and J is TRBJ1-1; D remains unclear. Germline loops: CDR1 DFQATT, CDR2 SNEGSKA (reference sequence). The CDR3 covers 11 residues. Deletions cut 2 bases from V and 5 bases from J, with 6 bases between. CDR3 amino acids: CSARIVTEAFF. For the CDR3, the DNA is TGCAGTGCTAGAATCGTGACTGAAGCTTTCTTT.

The chain uses TRBV6-7 and TRBJ2-1; 8 nucleotides align to TRBD2. TRBV6-7 is an ORF, and what it does is uncertain. V gave up 0 bases and J gave up 5 bases; unmatched junction bases: 12. The length of the CDR3 is 18 residues. DNA of the CDR3: TGTGCCAGCAGTTACTCGTCTACCGGGGGGGCCCCCGACAATGAGCAGTTCTTC. Its translation: CASSYSSTGGAPDNEQFF.

This chain connects TRBV6-6 to TRBJ2-7, with D hard to call. The CDR3 covers 12 residues. Trimming stripped 4 bases from V and 5 bases from J, with 9 bases between. Germline CDR1 MNHNY, CDR2 SVGAGI (reference sequence). The CDR3 DNA reads as TGTGCCAGCAGTTCGAGATTAGACGAGCAGTACTTC. This translates into CASSSRLDEQYF.

This chain joins TRBV6-1 and TRBJ1-1, with D uncertain. The V end lost 6 bases, the J end lost 1 base, and 12 bases lay between the germline ends. Germline V gene sequence: CDR1 MNHNS, CDR2 SASEGT. The CDR3 consists of 14 residues. CDR3 nucleotide sequence: TGTGCCAGCAGGAAGACAAGATCGAACACTGAAGCTTTCTTT. It codes for CASRKTRSNTEAFF.

The genes are TRBV18 and TRBJ2-1; TRBD2 agrees at 13 bases. Trimming removed 3 bases from V and 7 bases from J; junction bases left unmatched: 0. This CDR3 has 14 residues. Looked up from germline, CDR1 is KGHSH and CDR2 is LQKENI. The chain's CDR3 is CASSPTSGRNEQFF. The DNA of the CDR3 is TGTGCCAGCTCACCGACTAGCGGGAGGAATGAGCAGTTCTTC.

The chain employs TRBV6-1 and TRBJ1-1; a weak D match, TRBD1 (6 bases). The CDR3 totals 14 residues. Deletions cut 8 bases from V and 1 base from J, with 14 bases between. Germline V gene lookup returns CDR1 MNHNS and CDR2 SASEGT. The CDR3: CASDEQGRNTEAFF. CDR3 DNA: TGTGCCAGCGATGAACAGGGTCGGAACACTGAAGCTTTCTTT.

This clone was seen a single time. The junction and the germline gene differ at one end; a read error may be behind it. The chain is built from TRBV7-7 and TRBJ2-5; 7 bases agree with TRBD2. The germline gives CDR1 SSHAT, CDR2 FNYEAQ (reference sequence). This CDR3 has 14 residues. CDR3 amino acids: CASSLSGEGETQYF. CDR3 nucleotide sequence: TGTGCTAGCAGCCTCTCCGGGGAGGGGGAGACCCAGTACTTC.

J is TRBJ1-1 and V is TRBV28; possibly TRBD1 for D (5 bases). The CDR3 is 12 residues long. Trimming pared 6 bases from V and 9 bases from J, leaving 14 bases between. Germline values: CDR1 MDHEN, CDR2 SYDVKM. CDR3 residues: CASRGLGAKAFF. The CDR3 DNA follows: TGTGCCAGCAGGGGACTCGGGGCGAAAGCTTTCTTT.

Only one count was recorded for this clone. The chain joins TRBV6-1 to TRBJ1-1, with TRBD1 matching 7 bases. The CDR3 has 14 residues. The J segment lost 7 bases and the V segment lost 4 bases, leaving 9 bases of the junction unmatched. Per the germline V gene, CDR1 is MNHNS and CDR2 is SASEGT. CDR3 region: CASSGEGGVNEAFF. In DNA form, the CDR3 reads TGTGCCAGCAGTGGGGAAGGGGGCGTCAATGAAGCTTTCTTT.

The rearrangement uses TRBV30 and TRBJ1-2; possibly TRBD1 for D (6 bases). V dropped 0 bases and J dropped 8 bases, with 13 bases sitting between them. There are 13 residues in the CDR3. The germline gives CDR1 GTSNPN, CDR2 SVGIG (reference sequence). The CDR3 spells CAWSVQGSRGYTF. Written as DNA, the CDR3 is TGTGCCTGGAGTGTACAGGGAAGTCGGGGCTACACCTTC.

The chain employs TRBV5-1 and TRBJ2-3; a possible D gene is TRBD1 (5 bases). V lost 0 bases and J lost 0, with 5 bases in between. The germline V gene encodes CDR1 SGHRS and CDR2 YFSETQ. The CDR3 covers 14 residues. This chain's CDR3 is CASSLGQSTDTQYF. DNA of the CDR3: TGCGCCAGCAGCTTGGGACAGAGCACAGATACGCAGTATTTT. The whole variable domain, remainder taken from reference TRBV5-1 and TRBJ2-3, is KAGVTQTPRYLIKTRGQQVTLSCSPISGHRSVSWYQQTPGQGLQFLFEYFSETQRNKGNFPGRFSGRQFSNSRSEMNVSTLELGDSALYLCASSLGQSTDTQYFGPGTRLTVL.

This clone was seen just once. CDR3 DNA: TGCAGCGTTGGAGGCCATACGAACACCGGGGAGCTGTTTTTT. Translated, it gives CSVGGHTNTGELFF. V gene TRBV29-1 combines with J gene TRBJ2-2; no clear D. Germline CDR1 reads SQVTM; CDR2 reads ANQGSEA. V shed 4 bases and J shed 0 bases, with 9 bases lying between them. This CDR3 region has 14 residues.

This chain joins TRBV5-4 and TRBJ1-2; 7 nucleotides line up with TRBD1. The CDR3 covers 16 residues. Germline assignment: CDR1 SGHNT and CDR2 YYREEE (reference sequence). V lost 0 bases to trimming and J lost 4 bases; unmatched junction nucleotides: 9. The CDR3 here is CASSLVGGGAGYGYTF. As DNA, the CDR3 is TGTGCCAGCAGCTTGGTTGGAGGGGGCGCGGGCTATGGCTACACCTTC.

The chain carries TRBV7-2 and TRBJ1-4, with 7 bases lining up with TRBD1. CDR3 length: 14 amino acids. V trimming: 3 bases; J trimming: 8 bases; junction bases outside the gene matches: 6. Germline lookup yields CDR1 SGHTA and CDR2 FQGNSA. The CDR3 region is CASSFTGAGEKLFF. In DNA, the CDR3 is TGTGCCAGCAGCTTCACAGGGGCGGGAGAAAAACTGTTTTTT. The full variable domain, its missing parts supplied by reference TRBV7-2 and TRBJ1-4, is GAGVSQSPSNKVTEKGKDVELRCDPISGHTALYWYRQSLGQGLEFLIYFQGNSAPDKSGLPSDRFSAERTGGSVSTLTIQRTQQEDSAVYLCASSFTGAGEKLFFGSGTQLSVL.

This chain connects TRBV5-5 to TRBJ1-1; possibly TRBD1 for D (5 bases). Trimming shortened V by 1 base and J by 4 bases, and 11 bases separated the two germline ends. CDR3 length equals 14 residues. Germline assignment: CDR1 SGHKS and CDR2 YYEKEE (reference sequence). The chain's CDR3 is CASSLRDWVTEAFF. The DNA of the CDR3 is TGTGCCAGCAGCTTGAGGGACTGGGTCACTGAAGCTTTCTTT.

This sequence joins TRBV5-1 and TRBJ1-5; 9 bases fit TRBD1. The germline V gene encodes CDR1 SGHRS and CDR2 YFSETQ. V trimming: 0 bases; J trimming: 4 bases; junction bases outside the gene matches: 5. This CDR3 contains 16 residues. CDR3 DNA sequence: TGCGCCAGCAGCTTGGGGGGACAGGGTTGGAATCAGCCCCAGCATTTT. This encodes CASSLGGQGWNQPQHF.

This chain uses TRBV18 with TRBJ2-7; 10 nucleotides line up with TRBD2. The CDR3 extends over 16 amino acids. V was pared by 3 bases and J by 2 bases, with 7 bases of the junction left unmatched. Germline CDR1 is KGHSH and CDR2 is LQKENI. The chain's CDR3 is CASSPRTSGATYEQYF. CDR3 sequence (DNA): TGTGCCAGCTCACCTCGTACTAGCGGGGCGACCTACGAGCAGTACTTC.

The V gene is TRBV27, the J gene TRBJ1-5, with D uncertain. Germline loops: CDR1 MNHEY, CDR2 SMNVEV (reference sequence). Trimming took off 4 bases at V and 2 bases at J, with 15 bases between the two ends. This CDR3 region has 16 residues. CDR3 protein: CASSWNGGEGNQPQHF. CDR3 in DNA: TGTGCCAGCAGTTGGAATGGAGGTGAAGGCAATCAGCCCCAGCATTTT.